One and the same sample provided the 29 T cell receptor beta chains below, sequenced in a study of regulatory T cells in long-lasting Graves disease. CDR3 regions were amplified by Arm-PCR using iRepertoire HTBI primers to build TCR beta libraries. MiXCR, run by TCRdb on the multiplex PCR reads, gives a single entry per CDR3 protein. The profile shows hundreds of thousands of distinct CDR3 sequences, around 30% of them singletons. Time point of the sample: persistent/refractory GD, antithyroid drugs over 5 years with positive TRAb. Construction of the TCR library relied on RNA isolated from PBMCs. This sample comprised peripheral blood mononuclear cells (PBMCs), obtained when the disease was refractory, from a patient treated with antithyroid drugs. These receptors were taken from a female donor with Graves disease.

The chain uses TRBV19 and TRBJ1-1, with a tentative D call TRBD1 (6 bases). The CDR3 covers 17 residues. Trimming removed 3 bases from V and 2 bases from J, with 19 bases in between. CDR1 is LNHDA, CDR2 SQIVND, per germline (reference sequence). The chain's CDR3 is CASSIRQDPIRNTEAFF. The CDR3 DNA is TGTGCCAGTAGTATCAGACAGGATCCTATTCGTAACACTGAAGCTTTCTTT.

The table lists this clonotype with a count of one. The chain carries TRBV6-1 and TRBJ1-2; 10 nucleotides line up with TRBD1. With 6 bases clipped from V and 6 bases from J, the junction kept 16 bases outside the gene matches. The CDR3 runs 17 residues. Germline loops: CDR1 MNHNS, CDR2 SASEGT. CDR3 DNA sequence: TGTGCCAGCAGACCACGGGACAGGGGAGACGTAATGGATGGCTACACCTTC. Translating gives CASRPRDRGDVMDGYTF.

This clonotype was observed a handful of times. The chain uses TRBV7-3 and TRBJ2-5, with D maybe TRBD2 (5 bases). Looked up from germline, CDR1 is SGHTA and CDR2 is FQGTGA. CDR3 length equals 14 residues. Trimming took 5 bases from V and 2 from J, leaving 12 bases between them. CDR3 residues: CASSPEGSQETQYF. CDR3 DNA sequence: TGTGCCAGCAGCCCAGAGGGTAGTCAAGAGACCCAGTACTTC.

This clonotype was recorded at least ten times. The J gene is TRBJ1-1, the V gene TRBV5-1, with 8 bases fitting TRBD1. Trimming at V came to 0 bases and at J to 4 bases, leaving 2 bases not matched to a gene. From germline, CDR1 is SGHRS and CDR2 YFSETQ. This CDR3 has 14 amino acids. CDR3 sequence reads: CASSLGDRITEAFF. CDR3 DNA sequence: TGCGCCAGCAGCTTGGGGGACAGGATCACTGAAGCTTTCTTT.

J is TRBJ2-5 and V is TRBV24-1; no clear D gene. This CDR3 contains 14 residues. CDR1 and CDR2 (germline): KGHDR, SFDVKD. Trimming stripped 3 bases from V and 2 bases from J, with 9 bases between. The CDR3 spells CATSDPTAQETQYF. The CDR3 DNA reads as TGTGCCACCAGTGATCCAACAGCACAAGAGACCCAGTACTTC.

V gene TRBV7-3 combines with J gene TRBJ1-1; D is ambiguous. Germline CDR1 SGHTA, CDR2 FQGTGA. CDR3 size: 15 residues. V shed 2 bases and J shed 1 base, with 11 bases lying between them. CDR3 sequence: CASSLSPAGNTEAFF. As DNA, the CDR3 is TGTGCCAGCAGCTTATCTCCCGCGGGGAACACTGAAGCTTTCTTT.

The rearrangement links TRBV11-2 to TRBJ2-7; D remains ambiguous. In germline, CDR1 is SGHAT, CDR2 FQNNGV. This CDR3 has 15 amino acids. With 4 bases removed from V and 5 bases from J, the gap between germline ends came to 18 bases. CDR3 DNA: TGTGCCAGCAGCTATCACCTTAGTGGTGTCAACGAGCAGTACTTC. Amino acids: CASSYHLSGVNEQYF.

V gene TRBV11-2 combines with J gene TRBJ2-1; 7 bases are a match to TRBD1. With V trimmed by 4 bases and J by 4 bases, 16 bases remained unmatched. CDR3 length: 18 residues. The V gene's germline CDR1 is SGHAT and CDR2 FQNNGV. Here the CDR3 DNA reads TGTGCCAGCAGCTCTGGACAGGTCGGAATTACAAATTACAATGAGCAGTTCTTC. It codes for CASSSGQVGITNYNEQFF.

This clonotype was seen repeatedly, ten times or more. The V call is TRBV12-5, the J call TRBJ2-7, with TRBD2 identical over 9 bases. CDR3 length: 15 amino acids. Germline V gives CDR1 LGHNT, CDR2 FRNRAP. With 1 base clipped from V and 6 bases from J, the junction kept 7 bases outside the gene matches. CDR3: CASGLAAGGAGEQYF. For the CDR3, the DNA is TGTGCTAGTGGTTTGGCAGCGGGAGGTGCAGGCGAGCAGTACTTC.

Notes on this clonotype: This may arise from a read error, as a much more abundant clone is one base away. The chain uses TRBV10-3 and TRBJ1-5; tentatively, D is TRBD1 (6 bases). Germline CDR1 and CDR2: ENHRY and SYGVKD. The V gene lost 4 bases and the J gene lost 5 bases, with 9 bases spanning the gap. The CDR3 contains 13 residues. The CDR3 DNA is TGTGCCATCAGTGTGGCAGGGGATCAGCCCCAGCATTTT. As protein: CAISVAGDQPQHF.

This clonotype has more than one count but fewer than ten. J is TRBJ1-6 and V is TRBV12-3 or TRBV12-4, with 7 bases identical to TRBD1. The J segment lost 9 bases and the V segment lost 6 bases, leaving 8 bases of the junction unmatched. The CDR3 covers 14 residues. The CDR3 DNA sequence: TGTGCCAGCAGAATAACAGGGGAATTTTCACCCCTCCACTTT. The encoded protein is CASRITGEFSPLHF.

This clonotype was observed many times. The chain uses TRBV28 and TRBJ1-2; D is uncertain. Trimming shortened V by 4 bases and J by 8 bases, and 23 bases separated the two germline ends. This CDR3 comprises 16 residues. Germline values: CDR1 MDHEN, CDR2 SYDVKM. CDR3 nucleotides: TGTGCCAGCAGTTCCAACCCTTACAAGCCCCGGGAGGGCTACACCTTC. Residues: CASSSNPYKPREGYTF.

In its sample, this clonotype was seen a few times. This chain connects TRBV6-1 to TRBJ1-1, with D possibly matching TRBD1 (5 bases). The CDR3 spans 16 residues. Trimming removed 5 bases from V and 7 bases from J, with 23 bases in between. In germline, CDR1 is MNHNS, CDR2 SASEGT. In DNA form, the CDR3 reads TGTGCCAGCAGTCTCCATTCTCCCTCTCTGACAGATGAAGCTTTCTTT. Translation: CASSLHSPSLTDEAFF.

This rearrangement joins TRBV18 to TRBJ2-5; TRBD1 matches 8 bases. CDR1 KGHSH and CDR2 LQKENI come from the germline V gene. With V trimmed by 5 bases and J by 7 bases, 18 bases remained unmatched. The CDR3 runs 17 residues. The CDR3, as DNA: TGTGCCAGCTCAACCACCTCCCCGGGACAGGCCACAGCGACCCAGTACTTC. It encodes CASSTTSPGQATATQYF. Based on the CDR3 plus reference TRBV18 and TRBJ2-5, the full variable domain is NAGVMQNPRHLVRRRGQEARLRCSPMKGHSHVYWYRQLPEEGLKFMVYLQKENIIDESGMPKERFSAEFPKEGPSILRIQQVVRGDSAAYFCASSTTSPGQATATQYFGPGTRLLVL.

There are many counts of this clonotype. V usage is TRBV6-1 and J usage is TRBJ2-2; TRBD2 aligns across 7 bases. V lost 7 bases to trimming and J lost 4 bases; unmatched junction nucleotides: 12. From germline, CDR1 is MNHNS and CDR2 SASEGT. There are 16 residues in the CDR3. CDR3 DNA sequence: TGTGCCAGCAAGAGGGAGGGCCTTTTGAGCACCGGGGAGCTGTTTTTT. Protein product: CASKREGLLSTGELFF.

The CDR3 DNA is TGCGCCAGCAGCTTGTTAGGCAGGGGCCGGGGCACTGAAGCTTTCTTT. Its translation is CASSLLGRGRGTEAFF. This chain joins TRBV5-1 and TRBJ1-1; possible D gene TRBD1, 6 bases. V was trimmed by 1 base and J by 4 bases, leaving 17 bases between them. The V gene's germline CDR1 is SGHRS and CDR2 YFSETQ. The CDR3 is made up of 16 amino acids.

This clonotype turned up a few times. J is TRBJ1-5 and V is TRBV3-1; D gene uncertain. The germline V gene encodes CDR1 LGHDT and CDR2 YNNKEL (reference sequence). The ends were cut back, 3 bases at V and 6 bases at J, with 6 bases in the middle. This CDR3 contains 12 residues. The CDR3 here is CASSHWGQPQHF. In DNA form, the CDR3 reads TGTGCCAGCAGCCATTGGGGTCAGCCCCAGCATTTT. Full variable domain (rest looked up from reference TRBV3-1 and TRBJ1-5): DTAVSQTPKYLVTQMGNDKSIKCEQNLGHDTMYWYKQDSKKFLKIMFSYNNKELIINETVPNRFSPKSPDKAHLNLHINSLELGDSAVYFCASSHWGQPQHFGDGTRLSIL.

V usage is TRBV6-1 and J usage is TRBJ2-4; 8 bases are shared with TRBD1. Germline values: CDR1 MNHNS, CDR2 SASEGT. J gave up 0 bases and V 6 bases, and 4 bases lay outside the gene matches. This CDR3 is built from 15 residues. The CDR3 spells CASRATGGAKNIQYF. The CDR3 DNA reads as TGTGCCAGCAGGGCCACAGGGGGAGCCAAAAACATTCAGTACTTC.

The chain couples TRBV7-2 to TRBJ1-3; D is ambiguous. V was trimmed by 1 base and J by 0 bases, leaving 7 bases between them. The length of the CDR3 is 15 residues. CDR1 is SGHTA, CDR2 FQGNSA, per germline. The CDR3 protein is CASSLDPRSGNTIYF. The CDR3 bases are TGTGCCAGCAGCTTAGATCCTCGCTCTGGAAACACCATATATTTT. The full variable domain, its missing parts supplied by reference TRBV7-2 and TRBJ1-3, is GAGVSQSPSNKVTEKGKDVELRCDPISGHTALYWYRQSLGQGLEFLIYFQGNSAPDKSGLPSDRFSAERTGGSVSTLTIQRTQQEDSAVYLCASSLDPRSGNTIYFGEGSWLTVV.

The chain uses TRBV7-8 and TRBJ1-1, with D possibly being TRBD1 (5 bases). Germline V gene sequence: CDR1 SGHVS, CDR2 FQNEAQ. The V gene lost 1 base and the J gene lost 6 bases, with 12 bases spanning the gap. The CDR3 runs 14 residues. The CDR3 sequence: CASSLEGGGAEAFF. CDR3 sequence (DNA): TGTGCCAGCAGCTTAGAAGGAGGAGGGGCTGAAGCTTTCTTT.

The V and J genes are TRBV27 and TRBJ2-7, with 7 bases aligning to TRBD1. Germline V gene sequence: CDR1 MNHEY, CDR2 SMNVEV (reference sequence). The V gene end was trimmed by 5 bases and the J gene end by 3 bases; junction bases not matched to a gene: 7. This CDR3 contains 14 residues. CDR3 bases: TGTGCCAGCAGTCTAACAGGGGCGCTCTACGAGCAGTACTTC. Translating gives CASSLTGALYEQYF.

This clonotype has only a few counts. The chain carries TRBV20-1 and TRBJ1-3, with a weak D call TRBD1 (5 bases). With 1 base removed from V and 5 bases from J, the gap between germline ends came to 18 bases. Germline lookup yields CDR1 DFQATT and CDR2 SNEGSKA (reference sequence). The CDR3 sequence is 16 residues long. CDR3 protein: CSARVGWGGSRNTIYF. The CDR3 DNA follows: TGCAGTGCTAGAGTAGGATGGGGCGGATCGCGAAACACCATATATTTT.

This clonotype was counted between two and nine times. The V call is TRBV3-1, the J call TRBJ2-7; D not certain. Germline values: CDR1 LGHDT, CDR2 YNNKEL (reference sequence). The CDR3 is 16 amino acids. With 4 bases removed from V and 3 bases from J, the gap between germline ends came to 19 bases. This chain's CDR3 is CASSLSPRLDLYEQYF. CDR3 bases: TGTGCCAGCAGCCTATCCCCTAGACTCGACCTCTACGAGCAGTACTTC.

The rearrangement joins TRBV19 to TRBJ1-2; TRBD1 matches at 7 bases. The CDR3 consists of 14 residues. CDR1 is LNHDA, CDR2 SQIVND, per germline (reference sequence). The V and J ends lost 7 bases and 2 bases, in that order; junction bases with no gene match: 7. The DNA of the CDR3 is TGTGCCAGTACCGATTTGACAGGGAACTATGGCTACACCTTC. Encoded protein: CASTDLTGNYGYTF.

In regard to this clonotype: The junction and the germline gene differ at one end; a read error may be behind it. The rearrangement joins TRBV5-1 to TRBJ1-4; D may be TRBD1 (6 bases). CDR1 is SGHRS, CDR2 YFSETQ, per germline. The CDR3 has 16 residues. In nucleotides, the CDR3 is TGCGCCAGCAGCTTTAACAGGGAATCAGCTAATGAAGAACTGTTTTTT. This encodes CASSFNRESANEELFF.

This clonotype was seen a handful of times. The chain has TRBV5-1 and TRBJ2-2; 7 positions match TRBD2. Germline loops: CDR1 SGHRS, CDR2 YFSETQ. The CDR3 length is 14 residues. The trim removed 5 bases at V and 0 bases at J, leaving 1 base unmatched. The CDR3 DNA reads TGCGCCAGCAGACTAGCGCCGAACACCGGGGAGCTGTTTTTT. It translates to CASRLAPNTGELFF.

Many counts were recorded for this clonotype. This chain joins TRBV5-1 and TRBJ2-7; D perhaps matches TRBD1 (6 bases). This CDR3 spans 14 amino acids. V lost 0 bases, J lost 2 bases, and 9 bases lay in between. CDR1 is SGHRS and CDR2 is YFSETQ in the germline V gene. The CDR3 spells CASSLAGVTYEQYF. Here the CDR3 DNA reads TGCGCCAGCAGCTTGGCAGGGGTGACCTACGAGCAGTACTTC.

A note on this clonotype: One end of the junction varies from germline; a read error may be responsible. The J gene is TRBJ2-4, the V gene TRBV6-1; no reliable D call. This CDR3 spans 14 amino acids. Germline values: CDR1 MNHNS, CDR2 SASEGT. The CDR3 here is CANSPNLAKNIQYF. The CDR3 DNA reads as TGTGCCAACAGTCCGAATCTAGCCAAAAACATTCAGTACTTC.

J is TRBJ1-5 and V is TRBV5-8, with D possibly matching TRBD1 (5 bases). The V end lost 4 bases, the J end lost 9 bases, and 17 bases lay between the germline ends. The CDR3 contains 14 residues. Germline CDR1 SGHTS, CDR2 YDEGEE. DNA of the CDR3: TGTGCCAGCAGCCTCGACAGAGCCTACGGGCCCCAGCATTTT. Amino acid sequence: CASSLDRAYGPQHF.